A selection of T cell receptor beta chains follows, all from one sample in a study of blood T cell repertoires in COVID-19. Sequenced by immunoSEQ multiplex PCR; TCRdb stores in-frame clones only, minus some. The sample contains some 77,000 clones, roughly 87% of which appear only once. The sample consisted of peripheral blood. These receptors were taken from a man aged 25 to 40 with acute or convalescent COVID-19. Both conserved end residues are part of each CDR3. D genes are given only for firm matches. Some rows have no size entry. The others give once, few or many, or a class for an expanded clone.

DNA,CDR3,J,size,D,V
TGTGCCAGCAGCCGAGGGACAGGGACGGTCAACGAGCAGTACTTC,CASSRGTGTVNEQYF,TRBJ2-7,-,TRBD1,TRBV5-4
TGTGCTAGTGGTTTGGTCAACCGGGACACAGATACGCAGTATTTT,CASGLVNRDTDTQYF,TRBJ2-3,-,-,TRBV12-5
TGTGCCAGCAGCTTGTCTAGCGGGAGGGCCCATGAGCAGTTCTTC,CASSLSSGRAHEQFF,TRBJ2-1,-,TRBD2,TRBV7-9
TGTGCCAGCAGCTTGGAACGACAGGGAGCTTTCTTT,CASSLERQGAFF,TRBJ1-1,-,TRBD1,TRBV5-6
TGTGCCAGCAGCCAGGTGTCTAGCGGCTACGAGCAGTACTTC,CASSQVSSGYEQYF,TRBJ2-7,-,TRBD2,TRBV6-2/TRBV6-3
TGTGCCAGCAGCCAAGGTTATCTAGCGGGAGGGCGGGGTGAGCAGTTCTTC,CASSQGYLAGGRGEQFF,TRBJ2-1,-,TRBD2,TRBV3-1/TRBV3-2
TGTGCCAGCAGTTCCAGACTAGCGGGAGGGTACAATGAGCAGTTCTTC,CASSSRLAGGYNEQFF,TRBJ2-1,-,TRBD2,TRBV28
TGTGCCAGCAGCTTTCGGGAGACCGGGGAGCTGTTTTTT,CASSFRETGELFF,TRBJ2-2,-,-,TRBV5-8
TGTGCCAGCAGTCGATGGCCATCCTACGAGCAGTACTTC,CASSRWPSYEQYF,TRBJ2-7,-,-,TRBV7-3
TGTGCCAGCAGCCGTGACAGGGTTGGTAATGAAAAACTGTTTTTT,CASSRDRVGNEKLFF,TRBJ1-4,-,TRBD1,TRBV7-9
TGCGCCAGCAGCTTGACTAGCGGTCACCAAGAGACCCAGTACTTC,CASSLTSGHQETQYF,TRBJ2-5,-,TRBD2,TRBV5-1
TGTGCCAGCAGCTTAGGACAGGGGGGTCCTAGGTCCTACGAGCAGTACTTC,CASSLGQGGPRSYEQYF,TRBJ2-7,few,TRBD1,TRBV11-2
TGTGCCAGTAATTCCCGCGTTAGGGGTCCCCTTGCAACTAATGAAAAACTGTTTTTT,CASNSRVRGPLATNEKLFF,TRBJ1-4,-,-,TRBV19
TGTGCCACCAGCAGAGCAGGTTCGACACAGGCTGGACGGGGCTACACCTTC,CATSRAGSTQAGRGYTF,TRBJ1-2,-,-,TRBV15
TGTGCCAGCAAAGGGGTAGCGGACACCGGGGAGCTGTTTTTT,CASKGVADTGELFF,TRBJ2-2,few,-,TRBV6-4
TGTGCCAGCAGTTACTCGCTAGCGGGAGGGGAGACCCAGTACTTC,CASSYSLAGGETQYF,TRBJ2-5,-,TRBD2,TRBV6-5